This record looks at one T cell receptor (beta chain) sequence and its context. This sample was included in a study of blood T cell repertoires in COVID-19. The V gene's germline CDR1 is KGHSH and CDR2 LQKENI. V shed 2 bases and J shed 3 bases, with 14 bases lying between them. This CDR3 contains 15 residues. TCRdb keeps only in-frame clones here, not all; method: immunoSEQ multiplex PCR. The sample has about 49,000 clones; around 81% are singletons. The TCR sequence derives from a woman at least 80 years old with COVID-19, enrolled during active disease. The sequenced material came from peripheral blood. The V and J genes are TRBV18 and TRBJ2-7, with a possible D match to TRBD1 (5 bases). CDR3 amino acids: CASSPTIGQGYEQYF. DNA for the CDR3: TGTGCCAGCTCACCAACTATCGGACAAGGCTACGAGCAGTACTTC.